This record looks at one T cell receptor (beta chain) sequence and its context. This clonotype has a handful of counts. No cognate antigen has been identified for it. The sample holds no much larger clone one base away, and base qualities are not on file. CDR1 and CDR2 are read off the germline V gene as SNHLY and FYNNEI. The CDR3 starts with the cysteine, ends with the valine, and has 15 residues. Only the CDR3 part of the read is kept: 45 bases, read in frame from the first base. Trimming costs V 5 bases and J 9 bases, and their ends lie 23 bases apart. Ficoll-Paque density gradient centrifugation was the method used to isolate PBMCs. The entry originates in a study of T-cell memory formation after mild COVID-19 listed by TCRdb under 2021. Context from the whole study: TCR sequence clusters from the two donors were largely donor specific. The cohort comprised two young, previously healthy adult volunteers, one female and one male. Longitudinal TCRalpha and TCRbeta repertoire sequencing tracked T-cell clones expanding and contracting after mild COVID-19 in two donors. What the work shows at the level of the full study, not this receptor alone: Some responding clones were detected in pre-infection memory, suggesting pre-existing cross-reactive memory T cells joined the SARS-CoV-2 response. SARS-CoV-2 specificity of the second-wave clones peaking on day 37 was not confirmed. The study covered only a couple of mild cases, and larger cohorts including severe cases with pre-infection samples were considered necessary. Clones contracting from day 15 to 85 had balanced CD4/CD8 phenotypes, while a second wave expanding from day 15 to 37 was biased towards CD4+. Contracting CD4+ clones turned up mainly in the CM and EM memory subsets, whereas EMRA was where CD8+ clones were enriched.

The instrument given in TCRdb is Illumina NovaSeq 6000. Using 5'RACE with constant-segment primers, TCRalpha and TCRbeta cDNA libraries were constructed, with sample barcodes and unique molecular identifiers added in the process. Trizol reagent was used to extract RNA from every sample. Library amplification was performed in two PCR steps, and a second sample barcode and Illumina TruSeq adapters were introduced in the second step. Sequencing of the libraries was done on an Illumina NovaSeq, producing 2 x 150 bp paired-end reads. Regarding the original processing steps: Reads were demultiplexed and collapsed into UMI-guided consensus sequences with migec v1.2.7. Using mixcr v2.1.11, UMI consensuses were aligned to TRA and TRB V and J templates and then assembled into clonotypes. A clonotype was counted as expanded or contracted only when both edgeR and NoisET called the clonotype significant, with the noise models trained on biological replicates. For edgeR calls, a false discovery rate-adjusted p below 0.01 and a log2 fold-change threshold of 1 were applied. As an exploratory analysis of dynamics, PCA with hierarchical clustering was applied to max-normalized trajectories of the 1000 most abundant clonotypes. Separately sequenced CD4+ and CD8+ repertoires were used to assign a CD4 or CD8 phenotype to each responding clone. TCRdb took the public reads, trimmed them with fastp at Q25, ran MiXCR for clone calling and kept in-frame beta chains. Every entry covers one CDR3 protein and lists the most common genes and DNA from its rows. These V and J calls derive from TCRdb rather than the authors' analysis. The sample has approximately 240,000 distinct CDR3 sequences on record, less than 20% of them singletons. The top ten clonotypes cover around 3.4% of the sample.

The chain links TRBV2 with TRBJ2-7; a tentative D call is TRBD1 (6 bases match). Input material: PBMCs or a T cell subset sorted from them (not recorded which). The receptor was isolated from a man aged 18 to 30 who had mild COVID-19 (a few samples of this study predate the infection). The sample titles of this study are shuffled in the database, so cell type and time point are left out; the donor was told from shared clones. CDR3 region: CASSHPSRGDARQYV. The DNA sequence reads TGTGCCAGCAGTCATCCCAGCAGGGGCGACGCCCGGCAGTACGTC.